A single sample gave rise to the 24 T cell receptor beta chains below, sequenced in a study of Graves' ophthalmopathy and Graves' hyperthyroidism. RNA transcripts yielded amplified TCR beta CDR3 regions. An opening RT-PCR round employed HTBI primers and preceded a second-round multiplex PCR. TCRdb independently ran MiXCR on the multiplex PCR reads; one entry per CDR3 protein. The profile shows about 210,000 distinct CDR3 sequences, around 30% of them singletons. The source material was peripheral blood. The receptors here all came from a man aged 50-60 years with Graves' ophthalmopathy.

This clonotype was picked up many times. V is TRBV19 and J is TRBJ2-5, with unresolved D. Germline CDR1 LNHDA, CDR2 SQIVND (reference sequence). This CDR3 has 13 amino acids. V dropped 11 bases and J dropped 3 bases, with 16 bases sitting between them. CDR3 bases: TGTGCCGCCGGCGCTACCCAAAAAGAGACCCAGTACTTC. Its translation is CAAGATQKETQYF.

In nucleotides, the CDR3 is TGTGCCAGCAGCTTGCGGGTCACAGGGTGGACAAATTCACCCCTCCACTTT. It codes for CASSLRVTGWTNSPLHF. The rearrangement uses TRBV5-6 and TRBJ1-6, with D possibly being TRBD1 (6 bases). This CDR3 comprises 17 residues. V was shortened by 1 base and J by 7 bases, with 18 bases between the two germline ends. From germline, CDR1 is SGHDT and CDR2 YYEEEE.

This clonotype was seen many times. The chain links TRBV6-2 or TRBV6-3 to TRBJ1-6; 9 positions match TRBD1. Germline CDR1 MNHEY, CDR2 SVGEGT. The V segment lost 3 bases and the J segment 9 bases; nucleotides outside the gene matches: 9. CDR3 length: 16 residues. The CDR3 sequence: CASSYSRTGVPSPLHF. CDR3 nucleotides: TGTGCCAGCAGTTATAGCAGGACAGGGGTTCCTTCACCCCTCCACTTT.

This clonotype showed up many times. The chain combines TRBV5-1 with TRBJ2-6; possibly TRBD1 for D (6 bases). V shed 5 bases and J shed 0 bases, with 9 bases lying between them. Germline V gene sequence: CDR1 SGHRS, CDR2 YFSETQ. This CDR3 is 15 amino acids long. This chain's CDR3 is CASRQGGSGANVLTF. The CDR3 nucleotides read TGCGCCAGCAGGCAAGGGGGCTCTGGGGCCAACGTCCTGACTTTC.

This clonotype has ten or more counts. This chain connects TRBV12-3 or TRBV12-4 to TRBJ2-5, with D unclear. This CDR3 contains 11 residues. V gave up 6 bases and J gave up 0 bases, with 2 bases separating them. The CDR3 nucleotides read TGTGCCAGCAGCCACCAAGAGACCCAGTACTTC. This codes for CASSHQETQYF.

This clonotype was detected ten times or more. The chain employs TRBV25-1 and TRBJ2-2; D gene unclear. Germline V gene sequence: CDR1 MGHDK, CDR2 SYGVNS. Trimming took 2 bases from V and 5 from J, leaving 12 bases between them. The CDR3 is 15 residues long. DNA of the CDR3: TGTGCCAGCAGTGAAGCCCGGGCTGGTACCGGGGAGCTGTTTTTT. It is translated as CASSEARAGTGELFF.

This clonotype was counted ten times or more. The chain is built from TRBV7-8 and TRBJ2-7, with 11 bases lining up with TRBD1. Unmatched junction bases numbered 6, after V lost 5 bases and J lost 6 bases. Germline V gene sequence: CDR1 SGHVS, CDR2 FQNEAQ. This CDR3 contains 14 residues. The CDR3 coding sequence is TGTGCCAGCAGCGCGGACAGGGGGCTGCGCGAGCAGTACTTC. Residues: CASSADRGLREQYF.

This clonotype was detected many times. This chain joins TRBV29-1 and TRBJ2-7; 9 nucleotides line up with TRBD2. The CDR3 is made up of 16 amino acids. Looked up from germline, CDR1 is SQVTM and CDR2 is ANQGSEA. With V trimmed by 1 base and J by 7 bases, 14 bases remained unmatched. The DNA of the CDR3 is TGCAGCGTTGAAGGGGGGGTTAGCGGGAGTCCCTGGGAGCAGTACTTC. Amino acid sequence: CSVEGGVSGSPWEQYF.

V and J are TRBV12-3 or TRBV12-4 and TRBJ1-1; D is perhaps TRBD1 (5 bases). V gave up 10 bases and J gave up 3 bases, with 18 bases separating them. CDR3 size: 14 residues. CDR3 in DNA: TGTGCCACCAGAAAGACAGTAGTGGACACTGAAGCTTTCTTT. Amino acids: CATRKTVVDTEAFF.

This chain connects TRBV27 to TRBJ1-1, with D uncertain. The V and J ends lost 5 bases and 0 bases respectively, with 10 bases between them. CDR1 is MNHEY and CDR2 is SMNVEV in the germline V gene (reference sequence). This CDR3 has 14 amino acids. Here the CDR3 reads CASSEGLMNTEAFF. CDR3 nucleotides: TGTGCCAGCAGTGAAGGTCTGATGAACACTGAAGCTTTCTTT.

The table lists this clonotype with many counts. The CDR3 bases are TGCAGCGTTGATACTGGGAAGACCCAGTACTTC. Its translation is CSVDTGKTQYF. The chain joins TRBV29-1 to TRBJ2-5; no clear D gene. The V gene lost 3 bases and the J gene lost 6 bases, with 8 bases spanning the gap. The CDR3 loop spans 11 amino acids. Germline values: CDR1 SQVTM, CDR2 ANQGSEA.

The table lists this clonotype with many counts. The V call is TRBV5-1, the J call TRBJ2-7, with 9 nucleotides matching TRBD2. Germline assignment: CDR1 SGHRS and CDR2 YFSETQ. The junction had 9 bases not matched to a gene; V was cut back by 4 bases and J by 4 bases. CDR3 length: 15 residues. CDR3 residues: CASSLGPGLAYEQYF. In nucleotides, the CDR3 is TGCGCCAGCAGCCTGGGCCCGGGACTAGCATACGAGCAGTACTTC.

The table lists this clonotype with many counts. The genes are TRBV5-6 and TRBJ2-7; 9 bases align to TRBD1. Germline assignment: CDR1 SGHDT and CDR2 YYEEEE. V was pared by 1 base and J by 5 bases, with 7 bases of the junction left unmatched. This CDR3 is 15 amino acids long. The chain's CDR3 is CASSLSGDRVHEQYF. CDR3 nucleotide sequence: TGTGCCAGCAGCTTGAGTGGGGACAGGGTCCACGAGCAGTACTTC. Together with reference TRBV5-6 and TRBJ2-7, the CDR3 gives the full variable domain: DAGVTQSPTHLIKTRGQQVTLRCSPKSGHDTVSWYQQALGQGPQFIFQYYEEEERQRGNFPDRFSGHQFPNYSSELNVNALLLGDSALYLCASSLSGDRVHEQYFGPGTRLTVT.

This clonotype showed up many times. The chain combines TRBV13 with TRBJ1-5; TRBD1 is a possible D gene (5 bases). Germline CDR1 and CDR2: PRHDT and FYEKMQ (reference sequence). The CDR3 spans 13 residues. V was clipped by 1 base and J by 6 bases, with 7 bases between them. CDR3 region: CASSLDRTQPQHF. In DNA form, the CDR3 reads TGTGCCAGCAGCTTAGACAGGACTCAGCCCCAGCATTTT.

In its sample, this clonotype was seen many times. The chain employs TRBV12-3 or TRBV12-4 and TRBJ2-2; TRBD1 matches 8 bases. After removal of 8 bases from V and 1 base from J, the junction contained 15 bases not matched to a gene. This CDR3 has 18 residues. CDR3 coding DNA: TGTGCCAGCCGCCTAATTGGACAGGGAATTGAGAACACCGGGGAGCTGTTTTTT. The encoded protein is CASRLIGQGIENTGELFF.

This clonotype was recorded many times. The chain has TRBV12-3 or TRBV12-4 and TRBJ2-7; TRBD1 is a possible D gene (7 bases). The germline V and J ends were trimmed by 7 bases and 2 bases, with 18 bases remaining between them. CDR3 length: 15 residues. The CDR3: CASTPRGDSTYEQYF. In DNA form, the CDR3 reads TGTGCCAGCACCCCCAGGGGGGACAGCACCTACGAGCAGTACTTC.

This clonotype was seen at least ten times. The chain couples TRBV28 to TRBJ1-1, with D perhaps TRBD1 (5 bases). Germline loops: CDR1 MDHEN, CDR2 SYDVKM. Trimming shortened V by 4 bases and J by 10 bases, and 25 bases separated the two germline ends. The CDR3 sequence is 16 residues long. The CDR3 loop is CASSSPRTGGDLVAFF. The CDR3 nucleotides are TGTGCCAGCAGTTCTCCACGTACGGGGGGGGATCTAGTAGCTTTCTTT. Based on the CDR3 plus reference TRBV28 and TRBJ1-1, the full variable domain is DVKVTQSSRYLVKRTGEKVFLECVQDMDHENMFWYRQDPGLGLRLIYFSYDVKMKEKGDIPEGYSVSREKKERFSLILESASTNQTSMYLCASSSPRTGGDLVAFFGQGTRLTVV.

In its sample, this clonotype was seen many times. This rearrangement joins TRBV27 to TRBJ2-5; D gene ambiguous. This CDR3 has 16 amino acids. Germline V gene data show CDR1 as MNHEY and CDR2 as SMNVEV (reference sequence). Trimming took off 2 bases at V and 3 bases at J, with 16 bases between the two ends. The CDR3 loop reads CASSLTFLVSKETQYF. Here the CDR3 DNA reads TGTGCCAGCAGTTTAACTTTCTTGGTTTCTAAAGAGACCCAGTACTTC.

This clonotype was seen many times. The genes are TRBV7-2 and TRBJ2-5, with D possibly being TRBD1 (5 bases). Germline V gene sequence: CDR1 SGHTA, CDR2 FQGNSA. V lost 6 bases to trimming and J lost 5 bases, with 10 bases between them. The CDR3 sequence is 12 residues long. CDR3 sequence: CASRQDGETQYF. In DNA, the CDR3 is TGTGCCAGCAGACAGGACGGGGAGACCCAGTACTTC.

V usage is TRBV5-4 and J usage is TRBJ2-7, with D perhaps matching TRBD2 (7 bases). Trimming removed 5 bases at V and 7 bases at J, with 22 bases between. This CDR3 is built from 15 residues. Per germline, CDR1 SGHNT and CDR2 YYREEE (reference sequence). The CDR3 is CASSPGGGRRWEQYF. CDR3 DNA: TGTGCCAGCAGTCCGGGGGGCGGGAGACGGTGGGAGCAGTACTTC.

This clonotype was recorded many times. The J gene is TRBJ2-5, the V gene TRBV12-3 or TRBV12-4; 8 bases agree with TRBD1. CDR3 size: 14 residues. Losses at the gene ends were 6 bases for V and 0 bases for J; bases not matched to a gene: 3. In DNA form, the CDR3 reads TGTGCCAGCAGCCCGGGACAGGACCAAGAGACCCAGTACTTC. Amino acids: CASSPGQDQETQYF.

There are many counts of this clonotype. V usage is TRBV7-8 and J usage is TRBJ1-1; no clear D gene. The CDR3 totals 15 residues. Germline CDR1 is SGHVS and CDR2 is FQNEAQ. V dropped 1 base and J dropped 1 base, with 10 bases sitting between them. The CDR3 here is CASSLGGRKNTEAFF. In DNA, the CDR3 is TGTGCCAGCAGCTTAGGTGGCAGGAAGAACACTGAAGCTTTCTTT.

This clonotype was recorded at least ten times. The chain has TRBV19 and TRBJ1-3; D is uncertain. CDR1 and CDR2 from the germline V gene are LNHDA and SQIVND (reference sequence). The CDR3 covers 12 residues. V was cut by 4 bases and J by 4 bases, with 5 bases left in between. The CDR3 sequence is CASSNGGNTIYF. CDR3 nucleotides: TGTGCCAGTAGTAATGGAGGAAACACCATATATTTT.

The V and J genes are TRBV6-5 and TRBJ2-5; 7 bases map to TRBD1. This CDR3 spans 14 amino acids. V trimming: 4 bases; J trimming: 5 bases; junction bases outside the gene matches: 7. Per the germline V gene, CDR1 is MNHEY and CDR2 is SVGAGI. The CDR3 is CASSLKGARETQYF. The CDR3 DNA reads TGTGCCAGCAGTTTAAAGGGGGCGCGGGAGACCCAGTACTTC.